These T cell receptor beta chains were read from a single sample in a study of T cell responses to AZD1222 COVID-19 vaccine. Generated by immunoSEQ multiplex PCR, the TCRdb table keeps only in-frame clones and is missing some. The table shows under 130,000 clones, with 88% occurring only once. The source material was peripheral blood, sampled on day 0 of AZD1222 vaccination. All receptors derive from an adult in good health. CDR3s include the opening cysteine and the closing phenylalanine or tryptophan. The order of the fields is V gene, clone size, D gene, J gene, CDR3 protein, CDR3 DNA. The D gene is left open where the match is weak. The size entry is marked missing in some rows and otherwise reads once, few, many or a size class.

TRBV5-4,-,TRBD2,TRBJ2-3,CASSLSGTSLRDTQYF,TGTGCCAGCAGCTTATCCGGGACTAGTTTGAGGGATACGCAGTATTTT
TRBV7-8,-,TRBD1,TRBJ2-6,CASSLGTGGSGANVLTF,TGTGCCAGCAGCTTAGGGACAGGGGGCTCTGGGGCCAACGTCCTGACTTTC
TRBV9,-,TRBD1,TRBJ1-2,CASSPSGQGAGYYGYTF,TGTGCCAGCAGCCCGTCGGGACAGGGGGCGGGTTACTATGGCTACACCTTC
TRBV27,-,TRBD2,TRBJ2-3,CASSSGRARDTQYF,TGTGCCAGCAGTTCCGGGAGGGCCAGAGATACGCAGTATTTT
TRBV28,-,-,TRBJ1-5,CASSFGSEPQHF,TGTGCCAGCAGTTTCGGTTCGGAGCCCCAGCATTTT
TRBV10-3,-,TRBD2,TRBJ2-1,CAISPSTSGRGAEQFF,TGTGCCATCAGCCCCTCGACTAGCGGGAGGGGGGCTGAGCAGTTCTTC
TRBV12-3/TRBV12-4,-,-,TRBJ1-2,CASSFGFGYTF,TGTGCCAGCAGTTTTGGTTTTGGCTACACCTTC
TRBV5-1,-,TRBD1,TRBJ1-1,CASSLAPPGQGFTEAFF,TGCGCCAGCAGCTTGGCTCCACCGGGACAGGGGTTCACTGAAGCTTTCTTT
TRBV19,-,-,TRBJ1-4,CASSNTGNNEKLFF,TGTGCCAGTAGTAACACAGGAAATAATGAAAAACTGTTTTTT
TRBV4-1,-,TRBD1,TRBJ1-4,CASSQVQGLGEKLFF,TGCGCCAGCAGCCAAGTACAGGGGCTAGGAGAAAAACTGTTTTTT
TRBV27,-,TRBD1,TRBJ1-2,CASSPLGTGSVTGYTF,TGTGCCAGCAGTCCGTTAGGGACAGGGTCCGTAACGGGCTACACCTTC
TRBV7-9,-,-,TRBJ1-2,CASSSGTENYGYTF,TGTGCCAGCAGCTCGGGGACCGAGAACTATGGCTACACCTTC
TRBV18,-,TRBD2,TRBJ2-1,CASSPRVGLAELWGDNEQFF,TGTGCCAGCTCACCACGGGTGGGGCTAGCGGAGCTTTGGGGCGACAATGAGCAGTTCTTC
TRBV28,-,-,TRBJ1-5,CASSIVSQPQHF,TGTGCCAGCAGTATCGTTAGCCAGCCCCAGCATTTT
TRBV12-5,-,TRBD1,TRBJ2-2,CASGLGPGTEPPGELFF,TGTGCTAGTGGTTTGGGTCCCGGGACAGAGCCACCCGGGGAGCTGTTTTTT
TRBV3-1/TRBV3-2,-,TRBD1,TRBJ1-2,CASSQVTGGNYYGYTF,TGTGCCAGCAGCCAAGTAACAGGGGGGAACTACTATGGCTACACCTTC
TRBV6-6,few,-,TRBJ1-5,CASSEGGINQPQHF,TGTGCCAGCAGCGAGGGTGGAATCAATCAGCCCCAGCATTTT
TRBV7-2,-,-,TRBJ2-1,CASSRAAGTDNEQFF,TGTGCCAGCAGCCGGGCTGCAGGGACCGACAATGAGCAGTTCTTC
TRBV19,-,-,TRBJ1-2,CASLSDLPNYGYTF,TGTGCCAGCCTTTCTGATCTCCCCAACTATGGCTACACCTTC
TRBV18,-,TRBD1,TRBJ1-2,CASSPSILRGHYGYTF,TGTGCCAGCTCACCTTCGATATTAAGGGGGCACTATGGCTACACCTTC
TRBV7-8,-,-,TRBJ1-6,CASSLYSLGNNSPLHF,TGTGCCAGCAGCTTATACAGTTTGGGCAATAATTCACCCCTCCACTTT
TRBV9,-,-,TRBJ1-5,CASSPGIGGNQPQHF,TGTGCCAGCAGCCCAGGCATAGGGGGCAATCAGCCCCAGCATTTT
TRBV27,-,TRBD2,TRBJ2-1,CASSFELAGGSNEQFF,TGTGCCAGCAGTTTCGAACTAGCGGGGGGTTCAAATGAGCAGTTCTTC
TRBV6-5,-,-,TRBJ1-1,CASGETGAMNTEAFF,TGTGCCAGCGGGGAGACAGGAGCTATGAACACTGAAGCTTTCTTT
TRBV5-4,-,TRBD1,TRBJ1-6,CASSFDRVNSPLHF,TGTGCCAGCAGCTTCGACAGGGTGAATTCACCCCTCCACTTT
TRBV28,once,-,TRBJ1-6,CASSELGGGSGNSPLHF,TGTGCCAGCAGCGAACTAGGGGGGGGATCGGGCAATTCACCCCTCCACTTT